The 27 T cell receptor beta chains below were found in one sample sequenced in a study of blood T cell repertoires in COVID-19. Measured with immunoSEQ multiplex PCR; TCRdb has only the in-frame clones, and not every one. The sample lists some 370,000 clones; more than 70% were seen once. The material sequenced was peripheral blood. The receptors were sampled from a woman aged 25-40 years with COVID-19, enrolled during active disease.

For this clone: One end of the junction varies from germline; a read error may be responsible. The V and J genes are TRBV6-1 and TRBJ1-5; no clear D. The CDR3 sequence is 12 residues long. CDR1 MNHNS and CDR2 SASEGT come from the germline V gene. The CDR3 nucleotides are TGTGCCAGCAGGGAAGAGACACAGCCCCAGCATTTT. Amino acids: CASREETQPQHF.

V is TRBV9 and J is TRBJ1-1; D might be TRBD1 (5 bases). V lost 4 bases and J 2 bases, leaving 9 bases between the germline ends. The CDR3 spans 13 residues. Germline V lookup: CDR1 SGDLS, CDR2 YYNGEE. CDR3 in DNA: TGTGCCAGCAGCACGGGACTCAACACTGAAGCTTTCTTT. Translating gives CASSTGLNTEAFF.

Written as DNA, the CDR3 is TGTGCCAGCAGCAGGGGGCATCAGCCCCAGCATTTT. It translates to CASSRGHQPQHF. The gene calls are TRBV6-2 or TRBV6-3 and TRBJ1-5, with TRBD1 matching over 8 bases. The CDR3 contains 12 residues. V shed 6 bases and J 5 bases; nucleotides not matched to a gene: 0. Germline CDR1 and CDR2: MNHEY and SVGEGT.

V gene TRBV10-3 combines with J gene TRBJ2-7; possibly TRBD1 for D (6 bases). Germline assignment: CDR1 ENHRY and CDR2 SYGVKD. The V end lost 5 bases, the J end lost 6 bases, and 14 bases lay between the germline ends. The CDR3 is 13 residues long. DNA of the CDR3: TGTGCCATCAGTTCAATAGGGGGTCTCGAGCAGTACTTC. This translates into CAISSIGGLEQYF.

CDR3 DNA: TGTGCCAGCAGCTTAAGTCGGGACAGTGAGCAGTTCTTC. Translated, it gives CASSLSRDSEQFF. The gene calls are TRBV7-3 and TRBJ2-1; 7 bases are a match to TRBD1. The V gene end was trimmed by 1 base and the J gene end by 9 bases; junction bases not matched to a gene: 3. From germline, CDR1 is SGHTA and CDR2 FQGTGA. The CDR3 extends over 13 amino acids. Filled out from reference TRBV7-3 and TRBJ2-1, the complete variable domain reads GAGVSQTPSNKVTEKGKYVELRCDPISGHTALYWYRQSLGQGPEFLIYFQGTGAADDSGLPNDRFFAVRPEGSVSTLKIQRTERGDSAVYLCASSLSRDSEQFFGPGTRLTVL.

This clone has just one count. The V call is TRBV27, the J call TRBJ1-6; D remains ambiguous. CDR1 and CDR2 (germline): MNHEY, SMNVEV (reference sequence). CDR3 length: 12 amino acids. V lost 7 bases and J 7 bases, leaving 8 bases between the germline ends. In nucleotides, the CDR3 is TGTGCCAGCACCTCCGGGAATTCACCCCTCCACTTT. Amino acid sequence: CASTSGNSPLHF.

Here the CDR3 reads CASTQKFSYNSPLHF. The CDR3 nucleotides are TGCGCCAGCACCCAAAAATTCTCCTATAATTCACCCCTCCACTTT. This chain links TRBV23-1 with TRBJ1-6; unclear D gene. Being an ORF, TRBV23-1 has a function that is uncertain. Deletions cut 7 bases from V and 0 bases from J, with 10 bases between. The CDR3 totals 15 residues.

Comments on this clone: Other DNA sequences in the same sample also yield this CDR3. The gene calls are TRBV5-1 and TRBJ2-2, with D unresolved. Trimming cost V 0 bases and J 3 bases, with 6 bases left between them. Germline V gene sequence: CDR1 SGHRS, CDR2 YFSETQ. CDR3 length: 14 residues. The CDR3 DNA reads TGCGCCAGCAGCTTGGCCGGAGACACCGGGGAGCTGTTTTTT. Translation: CASSLAGDTGELFF.

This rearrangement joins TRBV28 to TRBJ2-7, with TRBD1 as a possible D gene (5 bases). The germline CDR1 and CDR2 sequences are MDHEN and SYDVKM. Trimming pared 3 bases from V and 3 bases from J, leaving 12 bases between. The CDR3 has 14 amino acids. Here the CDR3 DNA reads TGTGCCAGCAGTTTCTCGACAGCCGTCTACGAGCAGTACTTC. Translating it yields CASSFSTAVYEQYF.

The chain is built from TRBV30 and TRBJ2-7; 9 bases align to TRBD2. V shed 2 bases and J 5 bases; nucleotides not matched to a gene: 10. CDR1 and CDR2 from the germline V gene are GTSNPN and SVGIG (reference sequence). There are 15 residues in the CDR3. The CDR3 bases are TGTGCCTGGAGTTACAGGCTAGCGGGAATCAACGAGCAGTACTTC. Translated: CAWSYRLAGINEQYF.

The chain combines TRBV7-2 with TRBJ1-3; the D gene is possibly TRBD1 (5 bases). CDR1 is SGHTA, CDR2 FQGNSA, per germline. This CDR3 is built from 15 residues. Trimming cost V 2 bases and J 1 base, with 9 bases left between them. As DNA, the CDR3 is TGTGCCAGCAGCTTACGGGGGGTGTCTGGAAACACCATATATTTT. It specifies CASSLRGVSGNTIYF.

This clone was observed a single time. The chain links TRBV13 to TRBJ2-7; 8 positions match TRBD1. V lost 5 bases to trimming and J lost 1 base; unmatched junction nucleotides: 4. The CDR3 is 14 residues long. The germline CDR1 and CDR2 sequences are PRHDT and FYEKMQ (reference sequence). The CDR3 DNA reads TGTGCCAGCAGCCGACAGGGGTTTTCCTACGAGCAGTACTTC. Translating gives CASSRQGFSYEQYF.

CDR3 protein: CASSPRQGPDTQYF. The CDR3 nucleotides read TGTGCCAGCAGTCCCCGACAGGGTCCGGATACGCAGTATTTT. The genes are TRBV6-2 or TRBV6-3 and TRBJ2-3, with TRBD1 matching 7 bases. The junction had 8 bases not matched to a gene; V was cut back by 5 bases and J by 6 bases. The germline V gene has CDR1 MNHEY and CDR2 SVGEGT. This CDR3 spans 14 amino acids.

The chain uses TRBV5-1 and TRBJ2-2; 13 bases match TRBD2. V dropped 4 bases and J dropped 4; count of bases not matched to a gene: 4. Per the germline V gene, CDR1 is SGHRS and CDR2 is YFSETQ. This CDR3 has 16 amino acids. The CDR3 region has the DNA TGCGCCAGCAGCCCGGGACTAGCGGGACGCACCGGGGAGCTGTTTTTT. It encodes CASSPGLAGRTGELFF.

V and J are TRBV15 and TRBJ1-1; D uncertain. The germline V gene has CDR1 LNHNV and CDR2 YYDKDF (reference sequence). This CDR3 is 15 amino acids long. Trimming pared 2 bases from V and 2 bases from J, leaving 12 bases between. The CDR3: CATSRRTFVNTEAFF. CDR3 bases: TGTGCCACCAGCAGAAGGACTTTCGTTAACACTGAAGCTTTCTTT.

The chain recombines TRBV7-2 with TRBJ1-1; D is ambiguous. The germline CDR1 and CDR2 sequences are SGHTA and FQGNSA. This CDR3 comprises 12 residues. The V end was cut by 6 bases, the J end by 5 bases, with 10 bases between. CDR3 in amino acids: CASRKSETEAFF. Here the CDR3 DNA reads TGTGCCAGCAGAAAGAGTGAGACTGAAGCTTTCTTT.

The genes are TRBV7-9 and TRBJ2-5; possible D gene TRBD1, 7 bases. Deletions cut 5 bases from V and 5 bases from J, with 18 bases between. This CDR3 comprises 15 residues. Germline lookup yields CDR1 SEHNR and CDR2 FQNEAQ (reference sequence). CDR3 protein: CASSRGTDFSETQYF. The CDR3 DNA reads TGTGCCAGCAGCCGCGGGACAGACTTTTCGGAGACCCAGTACTTC.

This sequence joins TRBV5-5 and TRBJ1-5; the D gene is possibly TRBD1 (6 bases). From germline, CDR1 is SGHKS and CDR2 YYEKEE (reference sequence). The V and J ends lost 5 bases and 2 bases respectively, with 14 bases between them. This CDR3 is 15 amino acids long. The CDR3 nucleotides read TGTGCCAGCAGGGACGCAGGGGCTGGCAATCAGCCCCAGCATTTT. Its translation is CASRDAGAGNQPQHF.

The DNA of the CDR3 is TGTGCCAGCAGCTTAGGGGGGGGGCAAGAGACCCAGTACTTC. It encodes CASSLGGGQETQYF. The chain carries TRBV7-6 and TRBJ2-5, with 7 bases matching TRBD2. The ends lost 1 base at V and 2 bases at J; junction bases unmatched: 1. The germline V gene encodes CDR1 SGHVS and CDR2 FNYEAQ. The CDR3 consists of 14 residues.

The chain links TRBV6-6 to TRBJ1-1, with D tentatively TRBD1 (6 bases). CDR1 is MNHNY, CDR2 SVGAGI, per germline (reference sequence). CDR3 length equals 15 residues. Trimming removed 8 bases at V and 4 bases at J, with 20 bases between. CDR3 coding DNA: TGTGCCAGCGCCCTCAAACAGGGTCGGAGCACTGAAGCTTTCTTT. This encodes CASALKQGRSTEAFF.

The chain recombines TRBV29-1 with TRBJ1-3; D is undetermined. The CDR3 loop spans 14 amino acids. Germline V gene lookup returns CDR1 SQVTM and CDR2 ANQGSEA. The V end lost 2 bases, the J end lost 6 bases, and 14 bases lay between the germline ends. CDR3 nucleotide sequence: TGCAGCGTTGAAATTTGGAACAGTAAAAACACCATATATTTT. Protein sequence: CSVEIWNSKNTIYF.

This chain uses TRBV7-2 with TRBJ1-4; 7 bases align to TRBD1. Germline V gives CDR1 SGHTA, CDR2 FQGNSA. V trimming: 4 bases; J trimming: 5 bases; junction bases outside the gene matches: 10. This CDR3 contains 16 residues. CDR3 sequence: CASSSYPGTVNEKLFF. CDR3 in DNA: TGTGCCAGCAGCTCCTACCCCGGGACAGTGAATGAAAAACTGTTTTTT.

The CDR3 coding sequence is TGTGCCAGTAGTATTAGAAGCGGGAGTTCAGATACGCAGTATTTT. This gives the protein CASSIRSGSSDTQYF. V is TRBV19 and J is TRBJ2-3, with 8 positions matching TRBD2. The junction had 6 bases not matched to a gene; V was cut back by 3 bases and J by 4 bases. In germline, CDR1 is LNHDA, CDR2 SQIVND (reference sequence). This CDR3 has 15 amino acids.

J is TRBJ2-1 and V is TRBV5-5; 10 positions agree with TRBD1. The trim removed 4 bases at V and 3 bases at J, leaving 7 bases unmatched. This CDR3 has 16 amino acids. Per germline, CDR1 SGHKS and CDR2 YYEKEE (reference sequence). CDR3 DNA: TGTGCCAGCAGCGCAAACCGGGACAGGGGCTACAATGAGCAGTTCTTC. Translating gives CASSANRDRGYNEQFF.

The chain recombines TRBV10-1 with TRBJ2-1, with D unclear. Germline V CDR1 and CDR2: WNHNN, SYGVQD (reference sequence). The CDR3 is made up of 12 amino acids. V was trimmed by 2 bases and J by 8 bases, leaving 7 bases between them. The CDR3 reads CASSEGPDEQFF. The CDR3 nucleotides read TGCGCCAGCAGTGAGGGGCCAGATGAGCAGTTCTTC.

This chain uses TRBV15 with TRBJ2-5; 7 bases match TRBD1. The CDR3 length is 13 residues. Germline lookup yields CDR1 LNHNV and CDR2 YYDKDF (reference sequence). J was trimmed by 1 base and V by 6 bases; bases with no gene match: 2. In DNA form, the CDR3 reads TGTGCCACCAGAGGGGACAGCCAAGAGACCCAGTACTTC. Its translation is CATRGDSQETQYF.

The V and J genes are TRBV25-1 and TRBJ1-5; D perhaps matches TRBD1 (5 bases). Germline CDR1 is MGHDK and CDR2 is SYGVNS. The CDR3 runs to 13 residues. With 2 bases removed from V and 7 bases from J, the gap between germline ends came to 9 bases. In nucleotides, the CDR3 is TGTGCCAGCAGTGAAGCAGGGCACCAGCCCCAGCATTTT. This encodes CASSEAGHQPQHF.